The clone carrying this T cell receptor beta chain was seen a single time. This specimen comes from a study of blood T cell repertoires in COVID-19. The assay was immunoSEQ multiplex PCR, and TCRdb's table has in-frame clones only and misses some. This sample has some 170,000 clones, with roughly 87% found just once. CDR3 size: 17 residues. Germline lookup yields CDR1 SGHVS and CDR2 FNYEAQ. V was clipped by 5 bases and J by 3 bases, with 19 bases between them. Sequenced sample: peripheral blood. This TCR came from a woman in her 70s with acute or convalescent COVID-19. V is TRBV7-6 and J is TRBJ2-2; D perhaps matches TRBD1 (5 bases). In DNA form, the CDR3 reads TGTGCCAGCAGCCCAGATGTAGGGGTCGTCTACACCGGGGAGCTGTTTTTT. Translated, it gives CASSPDVGVVYTGELFF.